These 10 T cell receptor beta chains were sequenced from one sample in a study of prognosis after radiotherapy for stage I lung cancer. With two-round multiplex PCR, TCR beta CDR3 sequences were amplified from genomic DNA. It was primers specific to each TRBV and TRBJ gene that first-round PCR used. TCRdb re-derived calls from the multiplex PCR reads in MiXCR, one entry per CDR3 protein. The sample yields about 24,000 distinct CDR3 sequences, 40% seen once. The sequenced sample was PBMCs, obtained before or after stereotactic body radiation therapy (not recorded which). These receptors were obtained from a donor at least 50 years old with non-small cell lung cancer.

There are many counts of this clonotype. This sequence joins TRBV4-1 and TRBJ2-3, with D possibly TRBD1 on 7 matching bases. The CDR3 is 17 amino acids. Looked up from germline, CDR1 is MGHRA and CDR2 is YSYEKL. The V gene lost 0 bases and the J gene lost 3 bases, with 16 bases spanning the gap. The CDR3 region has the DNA TGCGCCAGCAGCCAAGATGGGGCAGGGGGGACTACAGATACGCAGTATTTT. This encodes CASSQDGAGGTTDTQYF.

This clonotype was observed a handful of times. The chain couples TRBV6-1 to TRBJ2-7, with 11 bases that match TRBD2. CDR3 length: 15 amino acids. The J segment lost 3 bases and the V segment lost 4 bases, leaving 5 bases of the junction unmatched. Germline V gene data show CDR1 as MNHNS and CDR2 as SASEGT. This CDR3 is CASSVRLAGNYEQYF. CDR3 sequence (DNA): TGTGCCAGCAGTGTTCGACTAGCGGGAAACTACGAGCAGTACTTC.

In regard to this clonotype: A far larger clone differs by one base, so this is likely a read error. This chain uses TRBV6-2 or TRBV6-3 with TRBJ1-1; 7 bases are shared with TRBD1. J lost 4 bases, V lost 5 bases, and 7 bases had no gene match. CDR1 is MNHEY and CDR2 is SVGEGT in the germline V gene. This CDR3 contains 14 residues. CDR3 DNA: TGTGCCAGCAGTACCGAGACAGGGTTCACTGAAGCTTTCTTT. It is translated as CASSTETGFTEAFF.

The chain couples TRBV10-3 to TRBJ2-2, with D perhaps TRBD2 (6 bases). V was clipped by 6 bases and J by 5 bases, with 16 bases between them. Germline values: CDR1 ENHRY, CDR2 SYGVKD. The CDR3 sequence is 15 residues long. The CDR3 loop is CAIRSGTDTTGELFF. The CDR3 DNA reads TGTGCCATCAGATCCGGGACTGATACTACCGGGGAGCTGTTTTTT.

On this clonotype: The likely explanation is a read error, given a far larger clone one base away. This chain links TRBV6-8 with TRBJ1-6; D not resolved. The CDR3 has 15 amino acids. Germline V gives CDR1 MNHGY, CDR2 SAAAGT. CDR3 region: CVSTTRNRGKSPLHF. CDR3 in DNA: TGTGTCAGCACCACGCGGAATAGAGGGAAATCACCCCTCCACTTT.

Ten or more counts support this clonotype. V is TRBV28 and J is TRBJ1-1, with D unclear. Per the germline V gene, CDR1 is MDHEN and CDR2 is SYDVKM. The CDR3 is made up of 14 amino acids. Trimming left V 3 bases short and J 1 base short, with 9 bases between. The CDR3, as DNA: TGTGCCAGCAGTTTCCGGGCCCGGAACACTGAAGCTTTCTTT. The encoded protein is CASSFRARNTEAFF.

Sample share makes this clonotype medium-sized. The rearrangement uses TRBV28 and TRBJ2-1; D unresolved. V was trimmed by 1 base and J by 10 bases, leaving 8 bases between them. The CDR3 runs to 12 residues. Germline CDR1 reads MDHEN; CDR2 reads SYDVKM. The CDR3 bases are TGTGCCAGCAGTTTATCGGTAGACGAGCAGTTCTTC. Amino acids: CASSLSVDEQFF.

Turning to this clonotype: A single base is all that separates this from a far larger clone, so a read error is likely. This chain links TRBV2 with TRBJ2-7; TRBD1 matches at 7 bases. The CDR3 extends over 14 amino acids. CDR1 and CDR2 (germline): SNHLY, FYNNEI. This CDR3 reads CASSPDRFTYDQYF. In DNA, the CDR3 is TGTGCCAGCAGCCCGGACAGGTTTACCTACGACCAGTACTTC.

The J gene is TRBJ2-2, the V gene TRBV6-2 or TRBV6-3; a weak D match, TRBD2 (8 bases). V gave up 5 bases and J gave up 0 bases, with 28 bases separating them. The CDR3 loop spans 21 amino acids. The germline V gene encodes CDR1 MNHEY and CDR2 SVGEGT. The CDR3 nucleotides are TGTGCCAGCAGTCATCTAAAGCGGGGGACAGCCCGGAAGACGAACACCGGGGAGCTGTTTTTT. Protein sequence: CASSHLKRGTARKTNTGELFF.

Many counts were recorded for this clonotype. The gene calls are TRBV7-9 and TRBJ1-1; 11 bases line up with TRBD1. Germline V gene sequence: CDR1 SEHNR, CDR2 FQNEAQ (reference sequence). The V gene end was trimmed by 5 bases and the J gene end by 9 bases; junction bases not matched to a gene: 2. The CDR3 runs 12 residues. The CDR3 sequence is CASSRTGGQAFF. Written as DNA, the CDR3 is TGTGCCAGCAGCAGGACAGGGGGCCAAGCTTTCTTT.